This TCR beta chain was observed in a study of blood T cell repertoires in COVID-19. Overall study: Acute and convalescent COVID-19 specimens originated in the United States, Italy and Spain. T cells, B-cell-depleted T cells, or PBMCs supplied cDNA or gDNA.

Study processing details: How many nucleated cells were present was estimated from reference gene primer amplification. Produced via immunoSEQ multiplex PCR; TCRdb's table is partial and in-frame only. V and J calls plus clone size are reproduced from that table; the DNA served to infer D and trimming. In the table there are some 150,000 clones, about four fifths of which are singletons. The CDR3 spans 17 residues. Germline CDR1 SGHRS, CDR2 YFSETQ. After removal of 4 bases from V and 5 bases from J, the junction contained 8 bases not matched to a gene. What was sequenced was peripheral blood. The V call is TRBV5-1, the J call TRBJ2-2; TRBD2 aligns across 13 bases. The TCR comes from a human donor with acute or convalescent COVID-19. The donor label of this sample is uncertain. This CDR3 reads CASSPTSGGPGTGELFF. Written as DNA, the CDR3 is TGCGCCAGCAGCCCGACTAGCGGGGGGCCGGGGACCGGGGAGCTGTTTTTT.